The source of this TCR beta chain is a study of T cells after yellow fever vaccination. This clonotype was observed once. A much larger clone differs from this one at a single base, so this may be a read error. The germline V gene encodes CDR1 SEHNR and CDR2 FQNEAQ (reference sequence). The CDR3 consists of 16 residues. The V end lost 6 bases, the J end lost 2 bases, and 20 bases lay between the germline ends. TCRdb redid the calling of the 5' RACE reads with MiXCR, one entry per CDR3 protein. The table shows about 400,000 distinct CDR3 sequences, with about 6.2% occurring only once. The J gene is TRBJ2-7, the V gene TRBV7-9; D remains ambiguous. The sequences come from PBMCs, collected 5 days after the yellow fever booster vaccination. This TCR was sampled from a man aged 30 to 45 who received the YFV17D yellow fever vaccine. This chain's CDR3 is CASSPYCGFRPYEQYF. Written as DNA, the CDR3 is TGTGCCAGCAGTCCATACTGTGGGTTCCGTCCCTACGAGCAGTACTTC.